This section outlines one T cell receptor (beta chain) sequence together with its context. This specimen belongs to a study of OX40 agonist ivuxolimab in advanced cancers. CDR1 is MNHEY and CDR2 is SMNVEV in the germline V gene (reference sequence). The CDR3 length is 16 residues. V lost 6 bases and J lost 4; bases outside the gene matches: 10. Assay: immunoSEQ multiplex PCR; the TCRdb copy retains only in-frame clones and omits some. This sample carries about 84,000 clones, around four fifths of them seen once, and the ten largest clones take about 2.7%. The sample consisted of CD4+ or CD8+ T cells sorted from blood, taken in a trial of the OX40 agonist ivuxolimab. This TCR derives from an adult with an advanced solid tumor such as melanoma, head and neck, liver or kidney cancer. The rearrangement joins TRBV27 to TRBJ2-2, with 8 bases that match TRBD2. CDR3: CASSPGTSWTTGELFF. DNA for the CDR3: TGTGCCAGCAGCCCCGGGACTAGTTGGACCACCGGGGAGCTGTTTTTT.